The next 30 T cell receptor beta chains were all read from a single sample in a study of blood T cell repertoires in COVID-19. Clones were sequenced by immunoSEQ multiplex PCR, and TCRdb holds only the in-frame ones, with some missing. The top ten hold around 2.8% of the sample, which has a few hundred thousand clones, roughly nine tenths seen once. Sequenced material: peripheral blood. All receptors come from a woman between 25 and 40 years old with COVID-19, enrolled during active disease.

The chain recombines TRBV7-9 with TRBJ1-2, with D possibly TRBD1 on 5 matching bases. The CDR3 is made up of 14 amino acids. In germline, CDR1 is SEHNR, CDR2 FQNEAQ (reference sequence). The V end lost 5 bases, the J end lost 3 bases, and 13 bases lay between the germline ends. CDR3 bases: TGTGCCAGCAGCCCCTTTGGGACTGACTATGGCTACACCTTC. Its protein product is CASSPFGTDYGYTF.

This clone has only one observation. V is TRBV28 and J is TRBJ2-1; 11 bases line up with TRBD2. The germline gives CDR1 MDHEN, CDR2 SYDVKM. The CDR3 covers 15 residues. The junction had 8 bases not matched to a gene; V was cut back by 3 bases and J by 10 bases. The CDR3: CASSLIAGGKREQFF. The CDR3 DNA reads as TGTGCCAGCAGTTTGATAGCGGGAGGGAAGAGAGAGCAGTTCTTC.

This clone was seen many times. The chain uses TRBV6-5 and TRBJ1-2; D might be TRBD1 (5 bases). The germline V gene has CDR1 MNHEY and CDR2 SVGAGI. Trimming removed 2 bases at V and 4 bases at J, with 14 bases between. CDR3 length: 15 amino acids. The CDR3: CASSYNGDGAYGYTF. As DNA, the CDR3 is TGTGCCAGCAGTTACAACGGTGATGGGGCCTATGGCTACACCTTC.

This clone was seen a handful of times. The genes are TRBV12-3 or TRBV12-4 and TRBJ1-6; TRBD1 agrees at 8 bases. CDR3 length equals 13 residues. Losses at the gene ends were 7 bases for V and 14 bases for J; bases not matched to a gene: 10. CDR3 sequence: CASTRDRLLALHF. The CDR3 region has the DNA TGTGCCAGCACCAGGGACAGGTTGCTGGCCCTCCACTTT.

The V and J genes are TRBV6-2 or TRBV6-3 and TRBJ2-7; tentatively, D is TRBD1 (5 bases). V was trimmed by 2 bases and J by 4 bases, leaving 9 bases between them. Per germline, CDR1 MNHEY and CDR2 SVGEGT. The CDR3 is made up of 13 amino acids. The CDR3 region is CASSYQAGYEQYV. The CDR3 DNA is TGTGCCAGCAGTTACCAGGCAGGGTACGAGCAGTACGTC.

This clone has a single count. The CDR3 sequence: CASSSDDVLAGVSYNEQFF. CDR3 bases: TGTGCCAGTAGCTCCGACGATGTTTTGGCGGGGGTTTCCTACAATGAGCAGTTCTTC. The J gene is TRBJ2-1, the V gene TRBV19; 7 bases fit TRBD2. Germline trimming cut 6 bases from V and 1 base from J; bases unmatched to any gene: 18. CDR1 and CDR2 (germline): LNHDA, SQIVND (reference sequence). This CDR3 region has 19 residues.

This rearrangement joins TRBV12-3 or TRBV12-4 to TRBJ1-2; D uncertain. This CDR3 has 13 amino acids. V was cut by 7 bases and J by 6 bases, with 15 bases left in between. CDR3 nucleotides: TGTGCCAGCAACCCCGGCGGGTCCCATGGCTACACCTTC. It translates to CASNPGGSHGYTF.

The V and J genes are TRBV6-2 or TRBV6-3 and TRBJ2-5; 7 nucleotides agree with TRBD2. Germline V CDR1 and CDR2: MNHEY, SVGEGT. CDR3 size: 16 residues. The V segment lost 2 bases and the J segment 2 bases; nucleotides outside the gene matches: 8. The CDR3 protein is CASSYLGTKTQETQYF. The CDR3 DNA sequence: TGTGCCAGCAGTTACCTGGGGACTAAAACTCAAGAGACCCAGTACTTC.

The rearrangement uses TRBV4-1 and TRBJ2-7; 10 bases map to TRBD2. CDR1 is MGHRA, CDR2 YSYEKL, per germline. After removal of 0 bases from V and 6 bases from J, the junction contained 5 bases not matched to a gene. This CDR3 contains 15 residues. This CDR3 is CASSQETLAGTEQYF. Here the CDR3 DNA reads TGCGCCAGCAGCCAAGAAACACTAGCGGGGACCGAGCAGTACTTC.

The chain joins TRBV12-3 or TRBV12-4 to TRBJ1-2; 7 nucleotides match TRBD1. V lost 2 bases, J lost 6 bases, and 3 bases stayed unmatched. This CDR3 contains 13 residues. DNA of the CDR3: TGTGCCAGCAGTTTAAGGGGGCGAGATGGCTACACCTTC. Amino acids: CASSLRGRDGYTF.

The rearrangement uses TRBV12-3 or TRBV12-4 and TRBJ1-1, with TRBD1 as a possible D gene (6 bases). This CDR3 comprises 13 residues. The V and J ends lost 5 bases and 4 bases respectively, with 11 bases between them. The DNA of the CDR3 is TGTGCCAGCAGTCTCGCGACAGGCACTGAAGCTTTCTTT. This encodes CASSLATGTEAFF.

The chain couples TRBV7-2 to TRBJ2-7, with D unclear. The germline V gene has CDR1 SGHTA and CDR2 FQGNSA. Trimming took 1 base from V and 3 from J, leaving 7 bases between them. The CDR3 is made up of 13 amino acids. Here the CDR3 reads CASSLVGVYEQYF. The DNA of the CDR3 is TGTGCCAGCAGCTTAGTGGGCGTCTACGAGCAGTACTTC.

The chain recombines TRBV18 with TRBJ1-1; D is ambiguous. Germline CDR1 and CDR2: KGHSH and LQKENI. The length of the CDR3 is 14 residues. V was cut by 3 bases and J by 1 base, with 9 bases left in between. CDR3 coding DNA: TGTGCCAGCTCACCCTTGACGGGGAACACTGAAGCTTTCTTT. The encoded protein is CASSPLTGNTEAFF.

The chain couples TRBV4-2 to TRBJ2-1, with 12 bases matching TRBD2. The CDR3 has 15 amino acids. The V gene's germline CDR1 is LGHNA and CDR2 YNFKEQ. J lost 2 bases, V lost 8 bases, and 4 bases had no gene match. In DNA form, the CDR3 reads TGTGCCAGCCGACTAGCGGGGGCCCCCTACAATGAGCAGTTCTTC. Translated, it gives CASRLAGAPYNEQFF.

The rearrangement links TRBV27 to TRBJ1-1, with D uncertain. CDR3 length: 15 amino acids. CDR1 MNHEY and CDR2 SMNVEV come from the germline V gene (reference sequence). Trimming removed 3 bases at V and 7 bases at J, with 18 bases between. The CDR3 sequence is CASSFGRGILVEAFF. The CDR3 DNA reads as TGTGCCAGCAGTTTCGGTCGGGGAATATTAGTTGAAGCTTTCTTT.

The CDR3 reads CASSPGTGDTGELFF. The CDR3, as DNA: TGTGCCAGCAGCCCCGGGACAGGGGACACCGGGGAGCTGTTTTTT. This chain uses TRBV6-2 or TRBV6-3 with TRBJ2-2; 10 bases line up with TRBD1. This CDR3 contains 15 residues. Unmatched junction bases numbered 4, after V lost 6 bases and J lost 3 bases. The V gene's germline CDR1 is MNHEY and CDR2 SVGEGT.

The gene calls are TRBV5-1 and TRBJ2-3, with 7 bases fitting TRBD1. The CDR3 has 15 residues. The V gene's germline CDR1 is SGHRS and CDR2 YFSETQ. Trimming at V came to 0 bases and at J to 0 bases, leaving 1 base not matched to a gene. The DNA for the CDR3 is TGCGCCAGCAGCTTGGGGGACAGAAGCACAGATACGCAGTATTTT. As protein: CASSLGDRSTDTQYF.

This chain connects TRBV11-3 to TRBJ2-1, with a possible D match to TRBD2 (7 bases). Germline values: CDR1 SGHNT, CDR2 YENEEA. Trimming stripped 7 bases from V and 7 bases from J, with 20 bases between. The CDR3 contains 15 residues. The CDR3 nucleotides read TGTGCCAGCACCTCGGGGGGACAAGGCTTTAATGAGCAGTTCTTC. This gives the protein CASTSGGQGFNEQFF.

The CDR3 spells CASSTLPRAGVGETQYF. In nucleotides, the CDR3 is TGCGCCAGCAGTACCCTACCCCGAGCGGGAGTAGGAGAGACCCAGTACTTC. The rearrangement joins TRBV10-2 to TRBJ2-5, with 8 bases lining up with TRBD2. Per the germline V gene, CDR1 is WSHSY and CDR2 is SAAADI. Trimming removed 5 bases from V and 4 bases from J; junction bases left unmatched: 15. The CDR3 covers 17 residues.

This clone was found once. The V and J genes are TRBV24-1 and TRBJ2-5, with TRBD2 matching over 7 bases. The germline CDR1 and CDR2 sequences are KGHDR and SFDVKD. With 5 bases clipped from V and 2 bases from J, the junction kept 1 base outside the gene matches. This CDR3 is built from 13 residues. This CDR3 is CATSGGGQETQYF. Here the CDR3 DNA reads TGTGCCACCAGTGGGGGGGGGCAAGAGACCCAGTACTTC.

This chain uses TRBV28 with TRBJ2-5, with 13 bases aligning to TRBD2. V lost 1 base, J lost 5 bases, and 4 bases stayed unmatched. Germline CDR1 and CDR2: MDHEN and SYDVKM. The CDR3 length is 16 residues. The CDR3 coding sequence is TGTGCCAGCAGTTTATTGGGACTAGCGGGGCGGGAGACCCAGTACTTC. This translates into CASSLLGLAGRETQYF.

V is TRBV19 and J is TRBJ2-3, with 7 nucleotides matching TRBD1. The CDR3 covers 14 residues. CDR1 is LNHDA, CDR2 SQIVND, per germline (reference sequence). The V and J ends lost 6 bases and 3 bases, in that order; junction bases with no gene match: 6. CDR3 protein: CASSPPRGTDTQYF. The CDR3 nucleotides read TGTGCCAGTAGCCCTCCCAGGGGGACAGATACGCAGTATTTT.

The CDR3 spells CASSQTPVTRGTDTQYF. In DNA form, the CDR3 reads TGCGCCAGCAGCCAAACTCCGGTGACTAGGGGCACAGATACGCAGTATTTT. The rearrangement joins TRBV5-1 to TRBJ2-3; maybe TRBD2 (6 bases). The germline V gene has CDR1 SGHRS and CDR2 YFSETQ. Trimming took 4 bases from V and 1 from J, leaving 19 bases between them. There are 17 residues in the CDR3.

The J gene is TRBJ1-1, the V gene TRBV4-3; D uncertain. The CDR3 length is 14 residues. V shed 3 bases and J shed 3 bases, with 11 bases lying between them. The germline gives CDR1 LGHNA, CDR2 YSLEER. The CDR3 DNA reads as TGCGCCAGCAGCCACGGGTTGTCGGACACTGAAGCTTTCTTT. Amino acids: CASSHGLSDTEAFF.

The chain joins TRBV7-2 to TRBJ2-5; 7 nucleotides align to TRBD2. Germline CDR1 is SGHTA and CDR2 is FQGNSA. This CDR3 spans 14 amino acids. Losses at the gene ends were 4 bases for V and 3 bases for J; bases not matched to a gene: 5. Here the CDR3 DNA reads TGTGCCAGCAGCTATCATGGGGGGGAAGAGACCCAGTACTTC. This gives the protein CASSYHGGEETQYF.

In DNA form, the CDR3 reads TGCAGCGTAGCCGCCGGGACAGGGGATGAGCAGTTCTTC. Translation: CSVAAGTGDEQFF. The chain recombines TRBV29-1 with TRBJ2-1; 10 bases line up with TRBD1. The CDR3 loop spans 13 amino acids. Germline assignment: CDR1 SQVTM and CDR2 ANQGSEA. Unmatched junction bases numbered 7, after V lost 6 bases and J lost 8 bases.

This clone was picked up one time. The V call is TRBV6-5, the J call TRBJ2-1; TRBD2 matches 10 bases. Trimming removed 6 bases from V and 2 bases from J; junction bases left unmatched: 1. CDR1 and CDR2 from the germline V gene are MNHEY and SVGAGI. This CDR3 is built from 14 residues. This chain's CDR3 is CASRGTSAYNEQFF. The DNA of the CDR3 is TGTGCCAGCAGGGGGACTAGCGCCTACAATGAGCAGTTCTTC.

In this sample, this clone turned up a few times. This chain links TRBV5-4 with TRBJ1-4, with a tentative D call TRBD1 (5 bases). This CDR3 is built from 12 residues. Trimming took 9 bases from V and 8 from J, leaving 14 bases between them. Germline V lookup: CDR1 SGHNT, CDR2 YYREEE (reference sequence). The DNA for the CDR3 is TGTGCCATCGGGGGAGAGGCGGAAAAACTGTTTTTT. Encoded protein: CAIGGEAEKLFF. The variable domain in full, completed from reference TRBV5-4 and TRBJ1-4, reads ETGVTQSPTHLIKTRGQQVTLRCSSQSGHNTVSWYQQALGQGPQFIFQYYREEENGRGNFPPRFSGLQFPNYSSELNVNALELDDSALYLCAIGGEAEKLFFGSGTQLSVL.

The gene calls are TRBV11-2 and TRBJ2-1; 9 nucleotides agree with TRBD2. V lost 3 bases, J lost 7 bases, and 7 bases stayed unmatched. CDR3 length: 15 amino acids. CDR1 and CDR2 from the germline V gene are SGHAT and FQNNGV. CDR3 in amino acids: CASSFERGEGNEQFF. The CDR3 DNA reads TGTGCCAGCAGCTTCGAGCGGGGGGAGGGGAATGAGCAGTTCTTC.

CDR3 bases: TGCGCCAGCAGCTTGGCGGGGACAGGGGGCTCCTACGAGCAGTACGTC. Translating gives CASSLAGTGGSYEQYV. The V and J genes are TRBV5-1 and TRBJ2-7, with 11 bases that match TRBD1. CDR1 is SGHRS, CDR2 YFSETQ, per germline. Trimming at V came to 0 bases and at J to 0 bases, leaving 2 bases not matched to a gene. The CDR3 contains 16 residues.